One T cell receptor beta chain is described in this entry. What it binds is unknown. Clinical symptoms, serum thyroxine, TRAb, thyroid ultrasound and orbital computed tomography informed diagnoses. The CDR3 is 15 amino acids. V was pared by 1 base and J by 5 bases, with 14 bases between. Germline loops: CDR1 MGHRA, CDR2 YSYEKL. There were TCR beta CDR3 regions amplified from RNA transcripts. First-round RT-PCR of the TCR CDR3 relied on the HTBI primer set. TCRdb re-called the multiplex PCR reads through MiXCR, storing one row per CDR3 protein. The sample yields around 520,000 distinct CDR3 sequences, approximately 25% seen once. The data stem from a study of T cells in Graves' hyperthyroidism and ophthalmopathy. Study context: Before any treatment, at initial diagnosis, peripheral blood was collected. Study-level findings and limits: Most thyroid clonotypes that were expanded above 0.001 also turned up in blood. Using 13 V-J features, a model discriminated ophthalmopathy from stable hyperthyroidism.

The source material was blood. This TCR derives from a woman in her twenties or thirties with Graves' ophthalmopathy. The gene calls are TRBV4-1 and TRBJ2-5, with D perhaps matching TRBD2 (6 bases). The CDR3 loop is CASSQVIPGGETQYF. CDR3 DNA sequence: TGCGCCAGCAGCCAAGTCATCCCTGGGGGGGAGACCCAGTACTTC.